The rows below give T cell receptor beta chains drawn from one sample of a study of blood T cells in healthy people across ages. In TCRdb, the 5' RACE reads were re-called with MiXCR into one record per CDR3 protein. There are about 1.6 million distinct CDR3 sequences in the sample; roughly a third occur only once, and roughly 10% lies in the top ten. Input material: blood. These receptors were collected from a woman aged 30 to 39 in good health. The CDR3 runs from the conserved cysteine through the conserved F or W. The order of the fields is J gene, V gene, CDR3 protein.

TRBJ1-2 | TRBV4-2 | CASSQVAGYDYTF
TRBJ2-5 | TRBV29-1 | CSVEPAGETQYF
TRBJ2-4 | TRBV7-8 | CASSLTAAKNIQYF
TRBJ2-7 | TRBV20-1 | CSAGTRVGTGTYEQYF
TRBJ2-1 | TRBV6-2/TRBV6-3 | CASSFPSEGNEQFF
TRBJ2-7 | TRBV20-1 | CSARDAVFGGNEQYF
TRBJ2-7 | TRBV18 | CASSPDFIGEQYF
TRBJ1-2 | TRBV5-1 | CASSLTGGVDGYTF
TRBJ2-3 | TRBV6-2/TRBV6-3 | CASSRRASGGRTDTQYF
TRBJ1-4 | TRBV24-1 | CATSDSRQGNEKLFF
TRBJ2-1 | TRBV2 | CASSVLGYNEQFF
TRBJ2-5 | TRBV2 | CASSEVSGEETQYF
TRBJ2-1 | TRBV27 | CASTRDPYNEQFF
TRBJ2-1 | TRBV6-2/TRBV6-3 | CASTEGGTRYNEQFF
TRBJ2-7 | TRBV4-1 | CASSLQPGGMDEQYF
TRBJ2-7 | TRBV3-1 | CASSHLGWGRPYEQYF
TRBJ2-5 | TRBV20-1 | CSTDGPASQETQYF
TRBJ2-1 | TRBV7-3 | CASSLSGGGAGNEQFF
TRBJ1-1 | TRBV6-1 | CASTRNTEAFF
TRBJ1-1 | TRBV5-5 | CASSPGWGSTEAFF
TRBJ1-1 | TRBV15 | CATSRGVQGTEAFF
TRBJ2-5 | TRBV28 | CASSRGGQPQETQYF
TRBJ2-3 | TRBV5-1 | CASSLEGGRADTQYF
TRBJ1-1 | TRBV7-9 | CASSLGSGAAFF
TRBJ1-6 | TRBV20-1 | CSAPPGGRFSPLHF